Sequencing of this T cell receptor (beta chain) was carried out in a study of T-cell memory formation after mild COVID-19. Study overall: TCR clusters mostly belonged to single donors.

This clonotype was picked up many times. In TCRdb, the 5' RACE reads were re-called with MiXCR into one record per CDR3 protein. The top ten hold approximately 20% of the sample, which has some 320,000 distinct CDR3 sequences, less than 20% seen once. V was clipped by 4 bases and J by 0 bases, with 11 bases between them. This CDR3 is 14 amino acids long. Germline CDR1 SGHKS, CDR2 YYEKEE (reference sequence). J is TRBJ2-7 and V is TRBV5-5; D perhaps matches TRBD2 (7 bases). The source material was PBMCs or a T cell subset sorted from them (not recorded which). This receptor was identified in a man between 18 and 29 years old who had mild COVID-19 (a few samples of this study predate the infection). Cell type and time point are not known. CDR3 in DNA: TGTGCCAGCAGCCGGGGGGCCAACTCCTACGAGCAGTACTTC. Its translation is CASSRGANSYEQYF.